This is a list of T cell receptor beta chains from one sample in a study of cytomegalovirus exposure and HLA in healthy donors. Measured with immunoSEQ multiplex PCR; TCRdb has only the in-frame clones, and not every one. Among 150,000 to 200,000 clones listed, over 60% were seen once. The sequenced material came from PBMCs. The source of these receptors is a woman aged 50 to 60 in good health and CMV-seropositive. CDR3s include the opening cysteine and the closing phenylalanine or tryptophan. D genes are given only for firm matches. Part of the rows lack a size; the others show once, few, many or a class for expanded clones.

clone size: -
D gene: -
J gene: TRBJ2-1
V gene: TRBV11-3
CDR3 DNA: TGTGCCAGCAGCTTAGGGCAGTCACCCATCAATGAGCAGTTCTTC
CDR3 protein: CASSLGQSPINEQFF

clone size: -
D gene: TRBD1
J gene: TRBJ2-3
V gene: TRBV29-1
CDR3 DNA: TGCAGCGTTGATTTGGGACAGGGAGGTTCAGATACGCAGTATTTT
CDR3 protein: CSVDLGQGGSDTQYF

clone size: -
D gene: TRBD2
J gene: TRBJ2-1
V gene: TRBV7-2
CDR3 DNA: TGTGCCAGCAGCCAGGGACTAGCGTACAATGAGCAGTTCTTC
CDR3 protein: CASSQGLAYNEQFF

clone size: -
D gene: TRBD1
J gene: TRBJ2-7
V gene: TRBV11-1
CDR3 DNA: TGTGCCAGCAGCTTAGCACAGGGGCCAACCTACGAGCAGTACTTC
CDR3 protein: CASSLAQGPTYEQYF

clone size: -
D gene: TRBD1
J gene: TRBJ2-2
V gene: TRBV6-1
CDR3 DNA: TGTGCCAGCCCCAGGGGGCCCTACACCGGGGAGCTGTTTTTT
CDR3 protein: CASPRGPYTGELFF

clone size: -
D gene: TRBD1
J gene: TRBJ2-7
V gene: TRBV28
CDR3 DNA: TGTGCCAGCAGCTTGAGACAGGGGGCTTCCTACGAGCAGTACTTC
CDR3 protein: CASSLRQGASYEQYF

clone size: -
D gene: TRBD1
J gene: TRBJ2-7
V gene: TRBV10-3
CDR3 DNA: TGTGCCATCAGTGAAACCGGGACAGGGTCGAACGAGCAGTACTTC
CDR3 protein: CAISETGTGSNEQYF

clone size: -
D gene: -
J gene: TRBJ2-2
V gene: TRBV9
CDR3 DNA: TGTGCCAGCAGCCTTCGGGCAGGGTTGACCGGGGAGCTGTTTTTT
CDR3 protein: CASSLRAGLTGELFF

clone size: -
D gene: TRBD2
J gene: TRBJ2-3
V gene: TRBV25-1
CDR3 DNA: TGTGCCAGCAGCCCCTATGGGGCGGGAGGAGTATATACGCAGTATTTT
CDR3 protein: CASSPYGAGGVYTQYF

clone size: -
D gene: -
J gene: TRBJ2-1
V gene: TRBV19
CDR3 DNA: TGTGCCAGTAGTTTGGACAGTTACAATGAGCAGTTCTTC
CDR3 protein: CASSLDSYNEQFF

clone size: -
D gene: -
J gene: TRBJ1-1
V gene: TRBV2
CDR3 DNA: TGTGCCAGCAGTGGACGGACGGGGTACACTGAAGCTTTCTTT
CDR3 protein: CASSGRTGYTEAFF

clone size: -
D gene: -
J gene: TRBJ2-3
V gene: TRBV6-4
CDR3 DNA: TGTGCCAGCAGTGTGGGACAAGGAACAGATACGCAGTATTTT
CDR3 protein: CASSVGQGTDTQYF

clone size: few
D gene: -
J gene: TRBJ1-1
V gene: TRBV4-1
CDR3 DNA: TGCGCCAGCAGCCCAACCCAGGGGTTCACTGAAGCTTTCTTT
CDR3 protein: CASSPTQGFTEAFF

clone size: -
D gene: -
J gene: TRBJ1-2
V gene: TRBV21-1
CDR3 DNA: TGTGCCAGCAGCAAGACGGGACAGGGAGCCAACTATGGCTACACCTTC
CDR3 protein: CASSKTGQGANYGYTF

clone size: -
D gene: -
J gene: TRBJ1-1
V gene: TRBV11-2
CDR3 DNA: TGTGCCAGCAGATCCATGTGGGCAGGGGCCAACACTGAAGCTTTCTTT
CDR3 protein: CASRSMWAGANTEAFF

clone size: -
D gene: TRBD2
J gene: TRBJ2-2
V gene: TRBV10-3
CDR3 DNA: TGTGCCATCAGCCCCGGGACTAGCGGGGGGGGAACCGGGGAGCTGTTTTTT
CDR3 protein: CAISPGTSGGGTGELFF